This TCR beta chain came from a study of shared clonotypes between healthy human individuals. Terminally differentiated effector memory CD45RA+ cells were excluded by CCR7 positive selection of CD45RO-negative cells. The authors ran the assay at deep level. Profiling relied on immunoSEQ multiplex PCR, and the TCRdb table lists in-frame clones only, not all of them. Here the sample spans under 1 million clones, over 90% being singletons. Germline loops: CDR1 MDHEN, CDR2 SYDVKM. Trimming left V 2 bases short and J 0 bases short, with 20 bases between. The length of the CDR3 is 19 residues. The material sequenced was naive CD8+ T cells sorted from blood. The chain links TRBV28 to TRBJ2-1; the D gene is possibly TRBD1 (6 bases). The TCR was taken from a man younger than 45 in good health. In DNA, the CDR3 is TGTGCCAGCAGTTTACTTACAGTTGGGGGCGGTAGCTCCTACAATGAGCAGTTCTTC. Protein sequence: CASSLLTVGGGSSYNEQFF.